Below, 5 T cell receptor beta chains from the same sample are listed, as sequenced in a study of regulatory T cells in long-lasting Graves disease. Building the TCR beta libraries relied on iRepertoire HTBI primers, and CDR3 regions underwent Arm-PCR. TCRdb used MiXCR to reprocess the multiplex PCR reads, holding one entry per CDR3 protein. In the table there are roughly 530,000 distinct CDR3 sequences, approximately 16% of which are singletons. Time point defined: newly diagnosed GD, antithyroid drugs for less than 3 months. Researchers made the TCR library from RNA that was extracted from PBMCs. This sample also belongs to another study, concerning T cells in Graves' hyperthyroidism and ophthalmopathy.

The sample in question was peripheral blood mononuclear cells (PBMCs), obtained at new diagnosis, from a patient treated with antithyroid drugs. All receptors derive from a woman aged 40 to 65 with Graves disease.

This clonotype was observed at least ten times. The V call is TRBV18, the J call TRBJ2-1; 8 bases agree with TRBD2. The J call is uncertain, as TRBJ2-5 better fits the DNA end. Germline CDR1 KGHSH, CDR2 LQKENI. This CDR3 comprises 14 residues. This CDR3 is CASSPGREQETQYF. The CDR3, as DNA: TGTGCCAGCTCACCCGGGAGGGAACAAGAGACCCAGTACTTC.

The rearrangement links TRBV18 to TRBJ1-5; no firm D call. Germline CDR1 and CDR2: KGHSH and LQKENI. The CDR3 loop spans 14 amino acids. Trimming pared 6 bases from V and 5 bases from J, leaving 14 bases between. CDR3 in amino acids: CASSHGSDDQPQHF. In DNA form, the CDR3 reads TGTGCCAGCTCTCATGGTTCGGACGATCAGCCCCAGCATTTT.

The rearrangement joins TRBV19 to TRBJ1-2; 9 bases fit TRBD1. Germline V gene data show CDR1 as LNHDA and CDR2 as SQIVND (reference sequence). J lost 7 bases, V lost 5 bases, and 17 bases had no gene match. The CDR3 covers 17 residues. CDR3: CASSARRQGGLPGGYTF. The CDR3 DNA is TGTGCCAGTAGTGCCCGGAGACAGGGGGGCCTTCCCGGTGGCTACACCTTC.

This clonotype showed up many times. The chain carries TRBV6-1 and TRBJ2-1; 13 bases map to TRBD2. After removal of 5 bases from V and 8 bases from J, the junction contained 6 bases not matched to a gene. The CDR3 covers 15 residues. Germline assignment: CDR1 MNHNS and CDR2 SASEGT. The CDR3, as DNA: TGTGCCAGCAGTACTTGGACTAGCGGGGGCTATGAGCAGTTCTTC. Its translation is CASSTWTSGGYEQFF.

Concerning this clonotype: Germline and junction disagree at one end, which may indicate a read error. This CDR3 is CASSRDREETQHF. The CDR3 DNA follows: TGTGCCAGCAGTAGGGACAGGGAAGAGACCCAGCACTTC. The V gene is TRBV28, the J gene TRBJ2-5; 9 bases fit TRBD1. CDR3 length equals 13 residues. CDR1 MDHEN and CDR2 SYDVKM come from the germline V gene.